Presented here are 30 T cell receptor beta chains from one specimen sequenced in a study of blood T cells in healthy people across ages. Then a second PCR, running roughly 7 to 12 cycles, was carried out with a sample-barcoded 5' primer and a J-beta primer mix. TCRdb reanalysed the 5' RACE reads using MiXCR and keeps one entry per CDR3 protein. The data show about 830,000 distinct CDR3 sequences, roughly 60% seen once. Source material: blood. The receptors come from a young man in good health.

V is TRBV5-3 and J is TRBJ2-1, with D maybe TRBD2 (5 bases). TRBV5-3 counts as an open reading frame of uncertain function. Trimming stripped 4 bases from V and 6 bases from J, with 17 bases between. The CDR3 is 15 amino acids. CDR3 region: CARSPDLNPGNEQFF. As DNA, the CDR3 is TGTGCCAGAAGCCCGGACTTAAATCCGGGCAATGAGCAGTTCTTC.

A few counts support this clonotype. The chain is built from TRBV6-5 and TRBJ1-2, with D hard to call. Trimming left V 0 bases short and J 6 bases short, with 17 bases between. Germline V gene lookup returns CDR1 MNHEY and CDR2 SVGAGI. The CDR3 contains 16 residues. The CDR3 here is CASSYSRRNPTNGYTF. CDR3 bases: TGTGCCAGCAGTTACTCGAGGAGAAATCCCACGAATGGCTACACCTTC.

CDR3 region: CASSSISILEETQYF. The DNA for the CDR3 is TGTGCCAGCAGCTCAATATCGATACTGGAAGAGACCCAGTACTTC. The chain links TRBV28 to TRBJ2-5; D not certain. Germline-derived CDR1 and CDR2 are MDHEN and SYDVKM. Between the trimmed V and J ends, which lost 6 bases and 3 bases, there was a span of 17 bases. The CDR3 contains 15 residues.

This clonotype was counted only a few times. The chain recombines TRBV6-6 with TRBJ1-2; no reliable D call. The CDR3 extends over 10 amino acids. Germline-derived CDR1 and CDR2 are MNHNY and SVGAGI (reference sequence). Trimming took off 10 bases at V and 4 bases at J, with 7 bases between the two ends. Here the CDR3 reads CATRSYGYTF. The CDR3 DNA reads TGTGCCACCCGGTCCTATGGCTACACCTTC.

This clonotype was observed a handful of times. The chain combines TRBV28 with TRBJ2-5, with 7 bases fitting TRBD2. Gene TRBJ2-7 matches the end of the DNA better, so the J call may be wrong. Germline V gene sequence: CDR1 MDHEN, CDR2 SYDVKM. The CDR3 runs to 13 residues. DNA for the CDR3: TGTGCCAGCATTAGGAGCGGGGTATACGAGCAGTACTTC. This encodes CASIRSGVYEQYF.

The V and J genes are TRBV7-9 and TRBJ1-1, with a possible D match to TRBD1 (6 bases). The CDR3 runs to 15 residues. CDR1 and CDR2 from the germline V gene are SEHNR and FQNEAQ (reference sequence). V lost 5 bases and J lost 5, with 18 bases in between. The CDR3 DNA reads TGTGCCAGCAGCGGGCAAACAGGGAGGTGGACTGAAGCTTTCTTT. Residues: CASSGQTGRWTEAFF.

The chain uses TRBV20-1 and TRBJ2-5; TRBD2 aligns across 10 bases. J lost 3 bases, V lost 7 bases, and 11 bases had no gene match. Germline assignment: CDR1 DFQATT and CDR2 SNEGSKA (reference sequence). The CDR3 spans 15 residues. DNA for the CDR3: TGCAGTGGCAGCGCTAGCGGGAGTCTAAAAGAGACCCAGTACTTC. Its protein product is CSGSASGSLKETQYF.

The chain combines TRBV14 with TRBJ2-3; D gene unclear. Germline CDR1 SGHDN, CDR2 FVKESK. V dropped 0 bases and J dropped 2 bases, with 9 bases sitting between them. The CDR3 is made up of 15 amino acids. The CDR3 sequence is CASSQDGRHTDTQYF. Written as DNA, the CDR3 is TGTGCCAGCAGCCAAGATGGACGGCACACAGATACGCAGTATTTT.

A remark on this clonotype: Compared with germline, one end of the junction differs, possibly owing to a read error. This chain links TRBV4-3 with TRBJ2-5; D is uncertain. The J call is uncertain, as TRBJ2-7 better fits the DNA end. Germline CDR1 LGHNA, CDR2 YSLEER. The CDR3 is 16 residues long. CDR3 in DNA: TGCGCCAGAAGCCAAGGATGGTCCACCCCCTACTACGAGCAGTACTTC. Protein sequence: CARSQGWSTPYYEQYF.

This chain uses TRBV10-3 with TRBJ2-5; 8 bases agree with TRBD2. The last part of the DNA fits TRBJ2-7 better; the J call may be wrong. The CDR3 has 15 amino acids. Germline loops: CDR1 ENHRY, CDR2 SYGVKD. DNA for the CDR3: TGTGCCATCAGCCCCAGGAAAGCGGGAGCCTACGAGCAGTACTTC. It translates to CAISPRKAGAYEQYF.

This clonotype has only a few counts. V is TRBV10-3 and J is TRBJ2-7, with D tentatively TRBD2 (5 bases). This CDR3 has 14 amino acids. Looked up from germline, CDR1 is ENHRY and CDR2 is SYGVKD. V was trimmed by 7 bases and J by 3 bases, leaving 16 bases between them. CDR3 loop: CAIKPRVNDYEQYF. Here the CDR3 DNA reads TGTGCCATCAAACCGCGGGTAAACGACTACGAGCAGTACTTC.

This clonotype was observed a handful of times. This sequence joins TRBV5-1 and TRBJ2-1; 9 positions match TRBD1. Germline V gene data show CDR1 as SGHRS and CDR2 as YFSETQ. V lost 0 bases and J lost 7; bases outside the gene matches: 14. CDR3 length: 18 residues. CDR3 sequence: CASSLALEGTGFGNEQFF. CDR3 bases: TGCGCCAGCAGCTTGGCCCTAGAGGGGACAGGGTTTGGGAATGAGCAGTTCTTC.

The gene calls are TRBV7-2 and TRBJ1-1, with 10 bases identical to TRBD1. After removal of 6 bases from V and 4 bases from J, the junction contained 5 bases not matched to a gene. The CDR3 is 14 residues long. Germline V gene data show CDR1 as SGHTA and CDR2 as FQGNSA. The DNA of the CDR3 is TGTGCCAGCAGGAAGACAGGGGGCTCCACTGAAGCTTTCTTT. Translation gives CASRKTGGSTEAFF.

J is TRBJ2-3 and V is TRBV27, with D perhaps TRBD1 (6 bases). V dropped 5 bases and J dropped 5 bases, with 23 bases sitting between them. Germline values: CDR1 MNHEY, CDR2 SMNVEV (reference sequence). The CDR3 sequence is 17 residues long. Here the CDR3 DNA reads TGTGCCAGCAGTCTGATGACGAGAGGGGGATCCGAAGATACGCAGTATTTT. Translating gives CASSLMTRGGSEDTQYF.

The V and J genes are TRBV28 and TRBJ2-7; perhaps TRBD2 as D (5 bases). Germline V CDR1 and CDR2: MDHEN, SYDVKM. V lost 2 bases to trimming and J lost 2 bases, with 10 bases between them. The CDR3 is 14 residues long. In DNA form, the CDR3 reads TGTGCCAGCAGTTTAACGGGGTTGACCTACGAGCAGTACTTC. As protein: CASSLTGLTYEQYF.

The CDR3 loop reads CSALERPGGQTYEQYF. CDR3 nucleotide sequence: TGCAGTGCCCTAGAACGGCCGGGAGGACAGACGTACGAGCAGTACTTC. The rearrangement joins TRBV20-1 to TRBJ2-7; D is perhaps TRBD2 (7 bases). The CDR3 extends over 16 amino acids. Germline V gene data show CDR1 as DFQATT and CDR2 as SNEGSKA (reference sequence). The V end lost 6 bases, the J end lost 4 bases, and 25 bases lay between the germline ends.

The CDR3 DNA is TGTGCCAGCAGCTTAGCGCTAGCGGGAGGACCCACAGATACGCAGTATTTT. Translated: CASSLALAGGPTDTQYF. The J gene is TRBJ2-3, the V gene TRBV7-2; 11 bases are shared with TRBD2. V lost 0 bases and J lost 2; bases outside the gene matches: 4. CDR3 length: 17 amino acids. Germline CDR1 and CDR2: SGHTA and FQGNSA.

This clonotype was counted between two and nine times. The chain couples TRBV20-1 to TRBJ2-3; tentatively, D is TRBD1 or TRBD2 (5 bases each). From germline, CDR1 is DFQATT and CDR2 SNEGSKA (reference sequence). The V end lost 0 bases, the J end lost 5 bases, and 12 bases lay between the germline ends. CDR3 length: 14 residues. The CDR3 region is CSAREFGAVDTQYF. In DNA, the CDR3 is TGCAGTGCTAGAGAGTTCGGGGCTGTAGATACGCAGTATTTT.

The V and J genes are TRBV20-1 and TRBJ2-3, with D hard to call. Germline V gives CDR1 DFQATT, CDR2 SNEGSKA (reference sequence). The CDR3 extends over 14 amino acids. The V end lost 4 bases, the J end lost 1 base, and 12 bases lay between the germline ends. The CDR3: CSATPLGRTDTQYF. The CDR3 nucleotides read TGCAGTGCTACCCCTCTCGGACGCACAGATACGCAGTATTTT.

The CDR3 reads CASSLRSGDNEQFF. The CDR3 DNA follows: TGTGCCAGCAGTTTACGGAGCGGAGACAATGAGCAGTTCTTC. The chain recombines TRBV27 with TRBJ2-1, with D perhaps TRBD2 (5 bases). The V end was cut by 2 bases, the J end by 5 bases, with 10 bases between. Germline V gene lookup returns CDR1 MNHEY and CDR2 SMNVEV (reference sequence). The CDR3 has 14 amino acids.

The chain links TRBV7-8 to TRBJ2-1; D is ambiguous. Trimming removed 3 bases from V and 8 bases from J, with 17 bases in between. From germline, CDR1 is SGHVS and CDR2 FQNEAQ. The CDR3 totals 15 residues. CDR3 DNA sequence: TGTGCCAGCAGCTTCATGGGTGGCTACGTGGATGAGCAGTTCTTC. Translation gives CASSFMGGYVDEQFF.

The rearrangement joins TRBV28 to TRBJ1-2; 9 positions agree with TRBD1. The CDR3 covers 13 residues. After removal of 6 bases from V and 6 bases from J, the junction contained 5 bases not matched to a gene. CDR1 MDHEN and CDR2 SYDVKM come from the germline V gene. This chain's CDR3 is CASRRTGVDGYTF. The CDR3, as DNA: TGTGCCAGCAGGAGGACAGGGGTCGATGGCTACACCTTC.

The table lists this clonotype with a count of one. This CDR3 reads CASSLWGGGEGQPQHF. CDR3 nucleotides: TGTGCCAGCAGCTTATGGGGCGGGGGGGAAGGTCAGCCCCAGCATTTT. The rearrangement uses TRBV7-2 and TRBJ1-5; maybe TRBD1 (5 bases). Germline V gene sequence: CDR1 SGHTA, CDR2 FQGNSA. The CDR3 is 16 residues long. With 2 bases removed from V and 6 bases from J, the gap between germline ends came to 17 bases.

The V gene is TRBV19, the J gene TRBJ2-6; the D gene is possibly TRBD2 (6 bases). The CDR3 length is 18 residues. CDR1 and CDR2 from the germline V gene are LNHDA and SQIVND (reference sequence). The germline V and J ends were trimmed by 3 bases and 1 base, with 16 bases remaining between them. DNA for the CDR3: TGTGCCAGTAGTATGTCTCCAGGGACTCTGTCTGGGGCCAACGTCCTGACTTTC. Translation gives CASSMSPGTLSGANVLTF. The variable domain in full, completed from reference TRBV19 and TRBJ2-6, reads DGGITQSPKYLFRKEGQNVTLSCEQNLNHDAMYWYRQDPGQGLRLIYYSQIVNDFQKGDIAEGYSVSREKKESFPLTVTSAQKNPTAFYLCASSMSPGTLSGANVLTFGAGSRLTVL.

V is TRBV7-2 and J is TRBJ1-2; no definite D call. Trimming removed 1 base at V and 6 bases at J, with 9 bases between. Per germline, CDR1 SGHTA and CDR2 FQGNSA. CDR3 length equals 13 residues. CDR3 loop: CASSLVSGNGYTF. The CDR3, as DNA: TGTGCCAGCAGCTTAGTCTCCGGGAATGGCTACACCTTC.

This clonotype was observed a single time. The chain recombines TRBV27 with TRBJ1-2; D is possibly TRBD1 (5 bases). Trimming pared 6 bases from V and 4 bases from J, leaving 18 bases between. The CDR3 covers 15 residues. CDR1 is MNHEY and CDR2 is SMNVEV in the germline V gene (reference sequence). CDR3 sequence reads: CASSSAGHVSYGYTF. The CDR3 DNA is TGTGCCAGCAGCTCCGCCGGACACGTTAGCTATGGCTACACCTTC.

This chain links TRBV29-1 with TRBJ1-3; D is undetermined. V lost 7 bases and J lost 0, with 7 bases in between. Germline lookup yields CDR1 SQVTM and CDR2 ANQGSEA. The CDR3 runs 12 residues. The CDR3, as DNA: TGCAGCGCTGGTAACTCTGGAAACACCATATATTTT. Translating gives CSAGNSGNTIYF.

The genes are TRBV20-1 and TRBJ2-5, with TRBD1 matching over 7 bases. V lost 3 bases and J lost 11; bases outside the gene matches: 18. The CDR3 is 15 amino acids. Germline loops: CDR1 DFQATT, CDR2 SNEGSKA (reference sequence). The CDR3 loop reads CSARELLGGRGEQYF. The CDR3 nucleotides read TGCAGTGCTAGGGAATTGTTAGGGGGCCGTGGTGAGCAGTACTTC.

A single count supports this clonotype. V is TRBV2 and J is TRBJ2-1, with D possibly matching TRBD1 (6 bases). Germline CDR1 reads SNHLY; CDR2 reads FYNNEI. The CDR3 is 17 amino acids. With 5 bases removed from V and 3 bases from J, the gap between germline ends came to 20 bases. The DNA for the CDR3 is TGTGCCAGCAGTCCCCTGAACCCGGGACACCTCTACAATGAGCAGTTCTTC. It is translated as CASSPLNPGHLYNEQFF.

This clonotype was detected only a few times. The rearrangement joins TRBV7-6 to TRBJ2-5, with TRBD2 matching over 7 bases. Germline V CDR1 and CDR2: SGHVS, FNYEAQ. This CDR3 is built from 15 residues. J gave up 2 bases and V 5 bases, and 8 bases lay outside the gene matches. CDR3 DNA sequence: TGTGCCAGCAGCCCGGCTAGCGGCTCACAAGAGACCCAGTACTTC. Translating it yields CASSPASGSQETQYF.